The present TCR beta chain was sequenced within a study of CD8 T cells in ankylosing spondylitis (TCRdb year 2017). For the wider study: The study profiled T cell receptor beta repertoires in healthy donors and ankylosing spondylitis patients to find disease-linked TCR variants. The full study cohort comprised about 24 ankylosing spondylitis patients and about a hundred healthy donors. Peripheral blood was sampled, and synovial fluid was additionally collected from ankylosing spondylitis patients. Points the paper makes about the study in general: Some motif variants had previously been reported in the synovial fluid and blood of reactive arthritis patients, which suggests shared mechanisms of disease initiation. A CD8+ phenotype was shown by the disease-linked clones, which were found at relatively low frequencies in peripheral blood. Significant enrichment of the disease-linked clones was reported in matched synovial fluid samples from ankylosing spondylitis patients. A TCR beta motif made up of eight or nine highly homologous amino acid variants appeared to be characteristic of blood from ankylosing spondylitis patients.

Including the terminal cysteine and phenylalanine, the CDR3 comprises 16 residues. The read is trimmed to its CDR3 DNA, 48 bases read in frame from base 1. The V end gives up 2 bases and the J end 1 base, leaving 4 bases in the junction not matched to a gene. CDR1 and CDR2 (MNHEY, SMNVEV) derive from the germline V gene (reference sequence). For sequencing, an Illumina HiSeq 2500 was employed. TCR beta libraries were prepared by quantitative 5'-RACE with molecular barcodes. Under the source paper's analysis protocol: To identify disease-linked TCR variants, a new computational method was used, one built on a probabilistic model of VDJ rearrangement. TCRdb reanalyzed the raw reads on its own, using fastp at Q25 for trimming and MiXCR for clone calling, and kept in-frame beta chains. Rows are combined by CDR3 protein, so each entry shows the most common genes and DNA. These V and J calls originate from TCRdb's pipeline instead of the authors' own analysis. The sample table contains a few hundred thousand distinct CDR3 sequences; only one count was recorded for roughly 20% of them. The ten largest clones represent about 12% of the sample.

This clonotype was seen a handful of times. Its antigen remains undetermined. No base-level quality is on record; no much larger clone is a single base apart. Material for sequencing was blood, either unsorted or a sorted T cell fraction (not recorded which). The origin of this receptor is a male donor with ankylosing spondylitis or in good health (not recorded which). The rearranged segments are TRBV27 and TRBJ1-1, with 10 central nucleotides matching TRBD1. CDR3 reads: CASSLTWTGGNTEAFF. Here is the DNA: TGTGCCAGCAGTTTAACCTGGACAGGGGGGAACACTGAAGCTTTCTTT.